This TCR beta chain is drawn from a study of Graves' ophthalmopathy and Graves' hyperthyroidism. The authors amplified TCR beta CDR3 regions, and they did so from RNA transcripts for repertoire sequencing. The first-round RT-PCR employed HTBI primers together with the Qiagen OneStep RT-PCR kit. A multiplex PCR was then performed as the second round. TCRdb ran MiXCR on the multiplex PCR reads and lists one entry per CDR3 protein. The sample has about 740,000 distinct CDR3 sequences, 40% seen once. Study-wide results and limits: Most thyroid-expanded clonotypes exceeding 0.001 frequency were also found in blood. Distinction of ophthalmopathy from stable hyperthyroidism by a 13-signature model reached approximately 88% sensitivity and 75% to 83% specificity. The model's ophthalmopathy progression predictions had approximately 65% sensitivity and about 72% specificity.

This clonotype appeared a few times. Its specificity is unknown. The CDR3 runs to 15 residues. CDR1 is MGHDK and CDR2 is SYGVNS in the germline V gene. J gave up 10 bases and V 5 bases, and 10 bases lay outside the gene matches. The source of this sequence is an adult man with Graves' ophthalmopathy. Specimen: peripheral blood. The rearrangement uses TRBV25-1 and TRBJ1-6; 8 bases are a match to TRBD1. This CDR3 reads CASSLSRTGNSPLHF. The CDR3 DNA reads as TGTGCCAGCAGTTTATCCCGGACAGGGAACTCACCCCTCCACTTT.